This T cell receptor beta chain is from a study of graft-versus-host responses after intestinal transplantation. Study as a whole: Transplants given to recipients were multivisceral, liver-intestinal, or isolated intestinal. Recipients uniformly received anti-thymocyte globulin induction, followed by tacrolimus and steroids for three to four years.

General observations from the study: After transplant, early declines in HvG clones were associated with peak levels of circulating GvH clones.

Note on this clone: The antigen is unknown.

Clones were read by immunoSEQ multiplex PCR, and TCRdb kept only the in-frame ones, dropping some. Among tens of thousands of clones listed, roughly 93% were seen once. The TCR comes from a human donor who was the organ donor for an intestinal transplant. This material consisted of unstimulated CD8+ T cells sorted from spleen or lymph node cells, taken before transplant.

The CDR3, as DNA: TGTGCCAGCAGTGGACAGCCTCTCCGCCCTTCTGGGGCCAACGTCCTGACTTTC. Its protein is CASSGQPLRPSGANVLTF. The gene calls are TRBV14 and TRBJ2-6, with D tentatively TRBD1 (6 bases). There are 18 residues in the CDR3. The germline CDR1 and CDR2 sequences are SGHDN and FVKESK. Trimming removed 6 bases from V and 1 base from J, with 19 bases in between.